These T cell receptor beta chains were read from a single sample in a study of blood T cell repertoires in COVID-19. Sequenced by immunoSEQ multiplex PCR; TCRdb stores in-frame clones only, minus some. Of 180,000 or so clones listed, around 91% were seen once; the top ten hold 0.62%. Sequenced material: peripheral blood. Source of these receptors: a man aged 45-60 years with acute or convalescent COVID-19. The CDR3 runs from the conserved cysteine through the conserved F or W. D genes are given only for firm matches. Size is omitted from some rows. Given values are once, few, many or a class for expanded clones.

CDR3aa,CDR3nt,v_gene,j_gene,abundance,d_gene
CASSTLGHEQYF,TGTGCCAGCAGCACCCTGGGGCACGAGCAGTACTTC,TRBV7-3,TRBJ2-7,-,-
CASSLQRGETQYF,TGTGCCAGCAGCCTCCAAAGGGGAGAGACCCAGTACTTC,TRBV6-6,TRBJ2-5,-,-
CASSRTGWVTEAFF,TGTGCCAGCAGTCGGACAGGGTGGGTCACTGAAGCTTTCTTT,TRBV6-5,TRBJ1-1,-,TRBD1
CASSLRQGINTGELFF,TGTGCCAGCAGCTTAAGACAGGGGATTAACACCGGGGAGCTGTTTTTT,TRBV5-4,TRBJ2-2,-,TRBD1
CASSLGLAYNEQFF,TGTGCCAGCAGCCTCGGACTAGCCTACAATGAGCAGTTCTTC,TRBV7-9,TRBJ2-1,-,TRBD2
CATGTGDETQYF,TGTGCCACCGGGACAGGGGACGAGACCCAGTACTTC,TRBV28,TRBJ2-5,-,TRBD1
CSAQGRGGYTF,TGCAGTGCTCAAGGACGGGGGGGCTACACCTTC,TRBV20-1,TRBJ1-2,once,-
CASSLGDREAFF,TGCGCCAGCAGCTTGGGGGACAGGGAAGCTTTCTTT,TRBV5-1,TRBJ1-1,-,TRBD1
CASSFIHSTDTQYF,TGCGCCAGCAGCTTTATACATAGCACAGATACGCAGTATTTT,TRBV5-1,TRBJ2-3,-,-
CASSWSGKASEQYF,TGTGCCAGCAGTTGGAGCGGGAAGGCTTCCGAGCAGTACTTC,TRBV6-5,TRBJ2-7,-,TRBD2
CASLSSGGETQYF,TGTGCCAGCCTCAGTTCGGGGGGAGAGACCCAGTACTTC,TRBV6-5,TRBJ2-5,-,TRBD2
CASSPRRAGAHEQYF,TGTGCCAGCTCCCCTCGTCGAGCGGGAGCCCACGAGCAGTACTTC,TRBV6-5,TRBJ2-7,few,TRBD2
CASSYTANQPQHF,TGTGCCAGCAGCTATACAGCAAATCAGCCCCAGCATTTT,TRBV3-1/TRBV3-2,TRBJ1-5,-,-
CASSQETTGQALNEQYF,TGCGCCAGCAGCCAAGAAACAACGGGACAGGCTTTAAACGAGCAGTACTTC,TRBV4-1,TRBJ2-7,-,TRBD1
CASTPTNTGELFF,TGTGCCAGCACCCCCACTAACACCGGGGAGCTGTTTTTT,TRBV12-3/TRBV12-4,TRBJ2-2,-,-
CASRPGIKHGYTF,TGTGCCAGCAGACCCGGGATAAAGCATGGCTACACCTTC,TRBV6-5,TRBJ1-2,once,-
CASSPGTSGYTDTQYF,TGTGCCAGCAGTCCAGGGACTAGCGGGTACACAGATACGCAGTATTTT,TRBV28,TRBJ2-3,-,TRBD2
CASSPDRASGNTIYF,TGTGCCAGCAGCCCCGACAGGGCCTCTGGAAACACCATATATTTT,TRBV7-9,TRBJ1-3,few,TRBD1
CASSLGSRYNSPLHF,TGTGCCAGCAGTTTGGGCAGCCGCTATAATTCACCCCTCCACTTT,TRBV28,TRBJ1-6,-,-
CASSFTGYGYTF,TGCGCCAGCAGCTTCACAGGGTATGGCTACACCTTC,TRBV5-1,TRBJ1-2,-,-
CASSFNPPGDGNTIYF,TGTGCCAGCAGCTTCAACCCTCCGGGGGACGGAAACACCATATATTTT,TRBV7-2,TRBJ1-3,-,-
CASSLTGEDGTDTQYF,TGTGCCAGCAGCTTGACAGGGGAGGATGGCACAGATACGCAGTATTTT,TRBV11-3,TRBJ2-3,-,TRBD1
CASSGGRDREQETQYF,TGTGCCAGCAGCGGCGGGCGGGACAGGGAACAAGAGACCCAGTACTTC,TRBV7-9,TRBJ2-5,-,TRBD1
CASGLPGQSYEQYF,TGTGCCAGCGGTCTTCCGGGACAGTCCTACGAGCAGTACTTC,TRBV28,TRBJ2-7,once,TRBD1
CAISERTEGDTEAFF,TGTGCCATCAGTGAAAGGACAGAGGGGGACACTGAAGCTTTCTTT,TRBV10-3,TRBJ1-1,-,-
CASRSSVSTDTQYF,TGTGCCAGCAGGTCTAGCGTGAGCACAGATACGCAGTATTTT,TRBV28,TRBJ2-3,-,-
CASTLSGGAGELFF,TGTGCCAGCACCCTAAGCGGGGGCGCCGGGGAGCTGTTTTTT,TRBV28,TRBJ2-2,-,TRBD2
CASSTGPQARTNYGYTF,TGTGCCAGTAGCACCGGGCCACAGGCAAGGACTAACTATGGCTACACCTTC,TRBV9,TRBJ1-2,once,-
CASSEALAGFDNEQFF,TGTGCCAGCAGTGAAGCGCTAGCGGGATTCGACAATGAGCAGTTCTTC,TRBV6-1,TRBJ2-1,-,TRBD2
CASRGQADTQYF,TGTGCCAGCAGGGGGCAGGCAGATACGCAGTATTTT,TRBV27,TRBJ2-3,-,-
CASSPDIPGTPVPIF,TGTGCCAGCAGCCCCGACATCCCCGGGACACCAGTCCCCATCTTC,TRBV9,TRBJ2-1,-,-
CASSQDYAGTIKNIQYF,TGCGCCAGCAGCCAAGACTACGCCGGGACTATAAAAAACATTCAGTACTTC,TRBV4-1,TRBJ2-4,-,TRBD2
CSTSRDSAYNEQFF,TGCAGCACCTCTCGGGACAGTGCCTACAATGAGCAGTTCTTC,TRBV29-1,TRBJ2-1,-,TRBD1
CASQGAYEQYF,TGTGCGAGCCAGGGGGCCTACGAGCAGTACTTC,TRBV11-2,TRBJ2-7,-,TRBD1
CASGTSGRAGEQYF,TGTGCCAGCGGGACTAGCGGGAGGGCCGGCGAGCAGTACTTC,TRBV6-5,TRBJ2-7,-,TRBD2
CASSPGTGETDTQYF,TGTGCCAGCTCACCGGGGACAGGGGAGACAGATACGCAGTATTTT,TRBV18,TRBJ2-3,once,TRBD1
CASSLGLAALRAYEQYF,TGTGCCAGCAGCTTAGGACTAGCGGCCCTGAGAGCCTACGAGCAGTACTTC,TRBV7-2,TRBJ2-7,few,TRBD2
CASSQDRNTEAFF,TGTGCCAGCAGCCAGGACAGGAACACTGAAGCTTTCTTT,TRBV11-1,TRBJ1-1,-,-
CSADGDTQYF,TGCAGTGCCGACGGGGATACGCAGTATTTT,TRBV20-1,TRBJ2-3,-,-
CASTRTGTSSYEQYF,TGTGCCAGCACCCGTACCGGGACTAGTTCGTACGAGCAGTACTTC,TRBV28,TRBJ2-7,-,TRBD2
CASRRTGFYEQYF,TGTGCCAGCAGGAGGACAGGATTCTACGAGCAGTACTTC,TRBV6-5,TRBJ2-7,-,TRBD1
CASSSYRVGNQPQHF,TGTGCCAGCAGCAGCTACAGGGTCGGCAATCAGCCCCAGCATTTT,TRBV6-2/TRBV6-3,TRBJ1-5,-,-
CASSPTGRWSYNEQFF,TGTGCCAGCAGCCCAACCGGGAGGTGGTCCTACAATGAGCAGTTCTTC,TRBV28,TRBJ2-1,-,TRBD2
CASRRDRAYVQYF,TGTGCCAGCAGGAGGGACAGGGCCTACGTGCAGTACTTC,TRBV12-3/TRBV12-4,TRBJ2-7,-,TRBD1